This TCR beta chain is from a study of early stage breast cancer tumors. Assay used: immunoSEQ multiplex PCR; TCRdb lists only in-frame clones, some missing. The sample shows around 11,000 clones, 70% to 80% of them seen only once. The CDR3 runs to 13 residues. In germline, CDR1 is SGHNT, CDR2 YENEEA. Trimming removed 2 bases at V and 9 bases at J, with 11 bases between. The V gene is TRBV11-3, the J gene TRBJ2-1; D possibly corresponds to TRBD2 (6 bases). The receptor's source is a person aged 65 to 79 with breast cancer. Specimen: breast tumor tissue. The DNA of the CDR3 is TGTGCCAGCAGCTTATTACGGGGGTCTGAGCAGTTCTTC. Translated: CASSLLRGSEQFF.